These 20 T cell receptor beta chains came from one sample sequenced in a study of identical twins. TCRdb reprocessed the 5' RACE reads via MiXCR and lists one record per CDR3 protein. The data contain some 250,000 distinct CDR3 sequences, about 12% of them singletons. These data also formed part of another study, on yellow fever vaccine responses in identical twins.

Sequencing input: memory (CD45RO+) T cells sorted from blood. These receptors came from a woman aged 18-29 years in good health.

This clonotype was counted a few times. CDR3 sequence reads: CASRHDSSGGFTDTQYF. The CDR3 nucleotides read TGTGCCAGCAGGCACGATTCTAGCGGGGGGTTCACAGATACGCAGTATTTT. The chain joins TRBV7-8 to TRBJ2-3; 11 nucleotides match TRBD2. Germline values: CDR1 SGHVS, CDR2 FQNEAQ. This CDR3 is built from 17 residues. V lost 6 bases to trimming and J lost 2 bases; unmatched junction nucleotides: 10.

The rearrangement joins TRBV29-1 to TRBJ1-2; TRBD1 is a possible D gene (5 bases). V was clipped by 6 bases and J by 0 bases, with 11 bases between them. CDR1 is SQVTM and CDR2 is ANQGSEA in the germline V gene. The CDR3 is 13 amino acids. The CDR3 DNA sequence: TGCAGCGTCTGGAGACAGTCTAACTATGGCTACACCTTC. Amino acids: CSVWRQSNYGYTF.

This clonotype was found a few times. V usage is TRBV3-1 and J usage is TRBJ1-1; TRBD1 matches 8 bases. Per germline, CDR1 LGHDT and CDR2 YNNKEL (reference sequence). This CDR3 contains 16 residues. The trim removed 3 bases at V and 0 bases at J, leaving 6 bases unmatched. The CDR3 reads CASSHTGGIMNTEAFF. The CDR3 bases are TGTGCCAGCAGCCACACAGGGGGAATAATGAACACTGAAGCTTTCTTT.

This clonotype was counted many times. CDR3 sequence (DNA): TGCAGTGCTAGAATGCTAGCGGGAGGTGACACCGGGGAGCTGTTTTTT. As protein: CSARMLAGGDTGELFF. The chain employs TRBV20-1 and TRBJ2-2, with 11 bases matching TRBD2. This CDR3 is built from 16 residues. The germline gives CDR1 DFQATT, CDR2 SNEGSKA (reference sequence). Germline trimming cut 2 bases from V and 3 bases from J; bases unmatched to any gene: 5.

The genes are TRBV7-3 and TRBJ2-1, with a tentative D call TRBD2 (6 bases). Germline V gives CDR1 SGHTA, CDR2 FQGTGA. The CDR3 loop spans 15 amino acids. The V end lost 5 bases, the J end lost 4 bases, and 15 bases lay between the germline ends. The CDR3 spells CASSPTSLSYNEQFF. DNA for the CDR3: TGTGCCAGCAGCCCCACTAGCCTCAGTTACAATGAGCAGTTCTTC.

This clonotype was counted only a few times. The chain employs TRBV18 and TRBJ2-7; 14 bases are a match to TRBD2. The CDR3 runs to 21 residues. Looked up from germline, CDR1 is KGHSH and CDR2 is LQKENI. V lost 1 base, J lost 0 bases, and 14 bases stayed unmatched. The CDR3: CASSPLGLAGAPTLSSYEQYF. The DNA for the CDR3 is TGTGCCAGCTCACCACTGGGACTAGCGGGGGCACCTACATTGAGCTCCTACGAGCAGTACTTC.

In its sample, this clonotype was seen once. This chain connects TRBV7-9 to TRBJ2-1, with D possibly being TRBD1 (6 bases). This CDR3 contains 12 residues. The V end was cut by 5 bases, the J end by 9 bases, with 11 bases between. Germline V gives CDR1 SEHNR, CDR2 FQNEAQ (reference sequence). The CDR3 DNA reads TGTGCCAGCAGCGAGACAGGCCGTGAGCAGTTCTTC. Amino acid sequence: CASSETGREQFF.

This clonotype was observed at least ten times. The V and J genes are TRBV27 and TRBJ1-1; D uncertain. This CDR3 contains 13 residues. Between the trimmed V and J ends, which lost 2 bases and 5 bases, there was a span of 9 bases. Per germline, CDR1 MNHEY and CDR2 SMNVEV (reference sequence). The CDR3 sequence is CASSLAHRTEAFF. DNA of the CDR3: TGTGCCAGCAGTTTAGCCCATCGAACTGAAGCTTTCTTT.

This clonotype was seen a few times. The CDR3 coding sequence is TGTGCCAGCAGTTCACTAGGGACAGGCGTCAACGAGCAGTACTTC. Its translation: CASSSLGTGVNEQYF. This chain connects TRBV28 to TRBJ2-7; 8 bases line up with TRBD1. This CDR3 has 15 amino acids. Germline V gene sequence: CDR1 MDHEN, CDR2 SYDVKM. V was clipped by 4 bases and J by 5 bases; unmatched bases: 10.

The chain uses TRBV6-5 and TRBJ1-1, with D possibly matching TRBD1 (6 bases). This CDR3 is 15 amino acids long. In germline, CDR1 is MNHEY, CDR2 SVGAGI. Trimming left V 6 bases short and J 4 bases short, with 18 bases between. Here the CDR3 DNA reads TGTGCCAGCAGACCCTCAGGGGAAAAAGGCACTGAAGCTTTCTTT. Translating gives CASRPSGEKGTEAFF.

This sequence joins TRBV5-6 and TRBJ1-2; 8 bases line up with TRBD1. This CDR3 spans 14 amino acids. Unmatched junction bases numbered 6, after V lost 4 bases and J lost 4 bases. CDR1 is SGHDT, CDR2 YYEEEE, per germline. This CDR3 reads CASSRTGNSYGYTF. The CDR3 region has the DNA TGTGCCAGCAGCCGGACAGGGAATAGCTATGGCTACACCTTC.

This clonotype was observed a handful of times. The CDR3 reads CASSPKPYQETQYF. CDR3 coding DNA: TGTGCCAGCAGCCCAAAGCCATACCAAGAGACCCAGTACTTC. The chain is built from TRBV9 and TRBJ2-5; D gene unclear. Trimming removed 4 bases at V and 0 bases at J, with 10 bases between. In germline, CDR1 is SGDLS, CDR2 YYNGEE. The CDR3 spans 14 residues.

This chain connects TRBV2 to TRBJ2-6, with 9 bases lining up with TRBD1. CDR3 length: 17 amino acids. From germline, CDR1 is SNHLY and CDR2 FYNNEI. After removal of 8 bases from V and 0 bases from J, the junction contained 8 bases not matched to a gene. CDR3: CASYPMTGGSGANVLTF. In nucleotides, the CDR3 is TGTGCCAGCTACCCTATGACAGGGGGCTCTGGGGCCAACGTCCTGACTTTC.

In this sample, this clonotype turned up a few times. This sequence joins TRBV12-3 or TRBV12-4 and TRBJ1-1; no reliable D call. The ends were cut back, 5 bases at V and 3 bases at J, with 10 bases in the middle. This CDR3 spans 13 amino acids. The CDR3 reads CASSKHRDTEAFF. CDR3 bases: TGTGCCAGCAGTAAGCATCGGGACACTGAAGCTTTCTTT.

This clonotype appeared many times. The chain employs TRBV2 and TRBJ2-1; 8 nucleotides match TRBD2. V dropped 5 bases and J dropped 3; count of bases not matched to a gene: 3. The CDR3 covers 14 residues. CDR1 SNHLY and CDR2 FYNNEI come from the germline V gene. CDR3 coding DNA: TGTGCCAGCAGTCGGGAGGGAAACTACAATGAGCAGTTCTTC. It is translated as CASSREGNYNEQFF. The full variable domain, its missing parts supplied by reference TRBV2 and TRBJ2-1, is EPEVTQTPSHQVTQMGQEVILRCVPISNHLYFYWYRQILGQKVEFLVSFYNNEISEKSEIFDDQFSVERPDGSNFTLKIRSTKLEDSAMYFCASSREGNYNEQFFGPGTRLTVL.

Many counts were recorded for this clonotype. This sequence joins TRBV20-1 and TRBJ2-1, with 8 bases identical to TRBD2. After removal of 2 bases from V and 3 bases from J, the junction contained 9 bases not matched to a gene. The CDR3 spans 16 residues. Germline lookup yields CDR1 DFQATT and CDR2 SNEGSKA (reference sequence). DNA of the CDR3: TGCAGTGCTAGAACTTCTCCGGGACTAGACTACAATGAGCAGTTCTTC. Translation: CSARTSPGLDYNEQFF.

This clonotype was counted ten times or more. The chain is built from TRBV5-1 and TRBJ2-2, with D hard to call. Trimming stripped 3 bases from V and 5 bases from J, with 14 bases between. The CDR3 contains 15 residues. The germline CDR1 and CDR2 sequences are SGHRS and YFSETQ. The DNA of the CDR3 is TGCGCCAGCAGCTCCGCTAGAGTAGATACCGGGGAGCTGTTTTTT. Amino acids: CASSSARVDTGELFF.

The chain combines TRBV20-1 with TRBJ2-1; 9 bases map to TRBD2. V was pared by 7 bases and J by 7 bases, with 11 bases of the junction left unmatched. This CDR3 spans 14 amino acids. Germline V lookup: CDR1 DFQATT, CDR2 SNEGSKA (reference sequence). CDR3 coding DNA: TGCAGTGTTACTAGCGGGTACATGGGTAATGAGCAGTTCTTC. This encodes CSVTSGYMGNEQFF.

This chain links TRBV23-1 with TRBJ1-6, with no clear D. TRBV23-1 is recorded as an ORF, its role being uncertain. Trimming pared 0 bases from V and 0 bases from J, leaving 9 bases between. This CDR3 spans 17 amino acids. CDR3 sequence reads: CASSQSQASSYNSPLHF. Written as DNA, the CDR3 is TGCGCCAGCAGTCAATCCCAGGCGAGCTCCTATAATTCACCCCTCCACTTT.

This rearrangement joins TRBV19 to TRBJ1-5; tentatively, D is TRBD1 (6 bases). Trimming cost V 11 bases and J 1 base, with 15 bases left between them. Looked up from germline, CDR1 is LNHDA and CDR2 is SQIVND (reference sequence). The CDR3 runs to 14 residues. As DNA, the CDR3 is TGTGCCGGATCGCAGGGGCAGAGCAATCAGCCCCAGCATTTT. Amino acids: CAGSQGQSNQPQHF.